One sample yielded the 25 T cell receptor beta chains listed below, sequenced in a study of blood T cell repertoires in COVID-19. Assay: immunoSEQ multiplex PCR; the TCRdb copy retains only in-frame clones and omits some. Among approximately 280,000 clones, 90% were seen once, and the ten largest hold 1.7%. Sequenced material: PBMCs or T cells enriched from blood (not recorded which). The source of these receptors is a woman aged 18-29 years with acute COVID-19.

CDR3 in amino acids: CASSSSAGGGYNEQFF. The DNA of the CDR3 is TGTGCCAGCAGTTCCTCAGCGGGAGGGGGCTACAATGAGCAGTTCTTC. V gene TRBV27 combines with J gene TRBJ2-1, with 10 bases fitting TRBD2. Looked up from germline, CDR1 is MNHEY and CDR2 is SMNVEV (reference sequence). The V and J ends lost 4 bases and 3 bases, in that order; junction bases with no gene match: 6. This CDR3 is built from 16 residues.

The chain links TRBV14 to TRBJ2-1, with 12 bases matching TRBD1. Germline CDR1 SGHDN, CDR2 FVKESK. The CDR3 covers 16 residues. The V segment lost 2 bases and the J segment 9 bases; nucleotides outside the gene matches: 8. The CDR3 sequence: CASSQSLGQGALEQFF. CDR3 DNA: TGTGCCAGCAGCCAAAGCCTGGGACAGGGGGCACTTGAGCAGTTCTTC. Together with reference TRBV14 and TRBJ2-1, the CDR3 gives the full variable domain: EAGVTQFPSHSVIEKGQTVTLRCDPISGHDNLYWYRRVMGKEIKFLLHFVKESKQDESGMPNNRFLAERTGGTYSTLKVQPAELEDSGVYFCASSQSLGQGALEQFFGPGTRLTVL.

Of note for this clone: Different DNA sequences within this sample yield the same CDR3. The V gene is TRBV20-1, the J gene TRBJ2-7; D is unclear. Between the trimmed V and J ends, which lost 4 bases and 1 base, there was a span of 5 bases. In germline, CDR1 is DFQATT, CDR2 SNEGSKA (reference sequence). This CDR3 has 11 residues. CDR3 sequence reads: CSATTSYEQYF. The CDR3 region has the DNA TGCAGTGCTACTACTTCCTACGAGCAGTACTTC.

The V and J genes are TRBV4-1 and TRBJ1-3; D not resolved. This CDR3 contains 19 residues. Germline V lookup: CDR1 MGHRA, CDR2 YSYEKL. With 3 bases removed from V and 3 bases from J, the gap between germline ends came to 24 bases. The CDR3, as DNA: TGCGCCAGCAGCCATATATTTAAACCCGGGATGCCCATTGGAAACACCATATATTTT. Amino acids: CASSHIFKPGMPIGNTIYF.

Note on this clone: Other DNA sequences in the same sample also yield this CDR3. The V and J genes are TRBV15 and TRBJ2-7, with D perhaps TRBD2 (6 bases). The CDR3 runs to 14 residues. V gave up 4 bases and J gave up 2 bases, with 12 bases separating them. Germline-derived CDR1 and CDR2 are LNHNV and YYDKDF (reference sequence). The CDR3 coding sequence is TGTGCCACCAGCAAAAGACTAGGGCCCTACGAGCAGTACTTC. Its protein is CATSKRLGPYEQYF.

The genes are TRBV29-1 and TRBJ1-4; D is undetermined. CDR1 is SQVTM and CDR2 is ANQGSEA in the germline V gene. The CDR3 length is 13 residues. V lost 4 bases, J lost 7 bases, and 13 bases lay in between. CDR3 region: CSVAISPSEKLFF. CDR3 in DNA: TGCAGCGTTGCTATTTCCCCGAGTGAAAAACTGTTTTTT.

The V and J genes are TRBV5-4 and TRBJ2-1; D is possibly TRBD2 (6 bases). V was shortened by 3 bases and J by 4 bases, with 14 bases between the two germline ends. CDR1 SGHNT and CDR2 YYREEE come from the germline V gene (reference sequence). This CDR3 is built from 15 residues. The CDR3 region has the DNA TGTGCCAGCAGCTGGGAGCGGGTAACTTACAATGAGCAGTTCTTC. It codes for CASSWERVTYNEQFF.

The J gene is TRBJ1-5, the V gene TRBV28; 7 positions agree with TRBD1. The trim removed 5 bases at V and 2 bases at J, leaving 9 bases unmatched. Germline loops: CDR1 MDHEN, CDR2 SYDVKM. This CDR3 contains 16 residues. As DNA, the CDR3 is TGTGCCAGCAGTCATATTTTTGGGACAGGCAATCAGCCCCAGCATTTT. This encodes CASSHIFGTGNQPQHF. The entire variable domain, with the rest obtained from reference TRBV28 and TRBJ1-5, is as follows: DVKVTQSSRYLVKRTGEKVFLECVQDMDHENMFWYRQDPGLGLRLIYFSYDVKMKEKGDIPEGYSVSREKKERFSLILESASTNQTSMYLCASSHIFGTGNQPQHFGDGTRLSIL.

The genes are TRBV6-2 or TRBV6-3 and TRBJ2-2; 9 bases map to TRBD1. CDR3 length: 16 residues. CDR1 is MNHEY, CDR2 SVGEGT, per germline. Trimming took 5 bases from V and 5 from J; bases not matched to a gene: 9. CDR3 bases: TGTGCCAGCAGTAAGCCGGGACAGGGACGGACCGGGGAGCTGTTTTTT. It translates to CASSKPGQGRTGELFF.

V and J are TRBV27 and TRBJ2-7; D might be TRBD1 (6 bases). The length of the CDR3 is 13 residues. The V gene's germline CDR1 is MNHEY and CDR2 SMNVEV (reference sequence). Trimming cost V 5 bases and J 7 bases, with 15 bases left between them. CDR3: CASSLTHRVEQYF. CDR3 DNA: TGTGCCAGCAGTCTCACCCACAGGGTTGAGCAGTACTTC.

The sample holds a few counts of this clone. The gene calls are TRBV6-2 or TRBV6-3 and TRBJ2-2; 9 bases map to TRBD1. The CDR3 spans 16 residues. Germline lookup yields CDR1 MNHEY and CDR2 SVGEGT. Unmatched junction bases numbered 7, after V lost 4 bases and J lost 4 bases. CDR3 sequence: CASSSEGQGGTGELFF. The CDR3, as DNA: TGTGCCAGCAGTTCCGAGGGACAGGGAGGCACCGGGGAGCTGTTTTTT.

CDR3 sequence (DNA): TGTGCCAGCAGCAAGCGGGAGGTCTACAATGAGCAGTTCTTC. Translated, it gives CASSKREVYNEQFF. The V call is TRBV6-5, the J call TRBJ2-1, with 9 bases fitting TRBD2. CDR3 length equals 14 residues. Germline CDR1 and CDR2: MNHEY and SVGAGI. J lost 3 bases, V lost 6 bases, and 3 bases had no gene match.

J is TRBJ2-7 and V is TRBV28, with D maybe TRBD2 (6 bases). The CDR3 spans 13 residues. Germline loops: CDR1 MDHEN, CDR2 SYDVKM. Deletions cut 3 bases from V and 2 bases from J, with 8 bases between. CDR3 coding DNA: TGTGCCAGCAGTTTGGGCGGGACCTACGAGCAGTACTTC. Encoded protein: CASSLGGTYEQYF.

The CDR3 protein is CASSPPGSNGYTF. The CDR3 DNA reads TGTGCCAGCAGCCCCCCGGGGTCAAATGGCTACACCTTC. The chain joins TRBV7-9 to TRBJ1-2; D gene unclear. Trimming removed 5 bases at V and 6 bases at J, with 13 bases between. In germline, CDR1 is SEHNR, CDR2 FQNEAQ (reference sequence). CDR3 size: 13 residues.

The V call is TRBV6-6, the J call TRBJ2-5; D might be TRBD2 (5 bases). The V end was cut by 6 bases, the J end by 4 bases, with 18 bases between. This CDR3 is built from 15 residues. Germline CDR1 is MNHNY and CDR2 is SVGAGI (reference sequence). Written as DNA, the CDR3 is TGTGCCAGCAGGGTCCTAAGTGGGAGCCGAGAGACCCAGTACTTC. Translation gives CASRVLSGSRETQYF.

This chain uses TRBV11-3 with TRBJ2-1, with D perhaps matching TRBD1 (6 bases). CDR3 size: 13 residues. Looked up from germline, CDR1 is SGHNT and CDR2 is YENEEA. V was pared by 5 bases and J by 10 bases, with 15 bases between. This CDR3 reads CASSLSQGNEQFF. CDR3 in DNA: TGTGCCAGCAGCCTTTCACAGGGAAACGAGCAGTTCTTC.

The V gene is TRBV19, the J gene TRBJ2-7; TRBD2 aligns across 10 bases. Germline V gene data show CDR1 as LNHDA and CDR2 as SQIVND (reference sequence). Trimming at V came to 5 bases and at J to 3 bases, leaving 7 bases not matched to a gene. This CDR3 contains 15 residues. CDR3 coding DNA: TGTGCCAGTAGTCATACGACTAGCGGGCGCTACGAGCAGTACTTC. Its translation: CASSHTTSGRYEQYF.

This clone was observed once. V is TRBV7-9 and J is TRBJ2-7; 10 bases map to TRBD1. J lost 0 bases, V lost 1 base, and 6 bases had no gene match. Per the germline V gene, CDR1 is SEHNR and CDR2 is FQNEAQ (reference sequence). The CDR3 totals 17 residues. This CDR3 reads CASSLGTGGAFSYEQYF. The CDR3 coding sequence is TGTGCCAGCAGCTTAGGGACAGGGGGGGCGTTCTCCTACGAGCAGTACTTC.

The rearrangement uses TRBV6-5 and TRBJ1-2; no clear D. The CDR3 totals 13 residues. CDR1 is MNHEY, CDR2 SVGAGI, per germline. Trimming removed 6 bases at V and 1 base at J, with 9 bases between. CDR3 nucleotide sequence: TGTGCCAGCAGACAAACAGTTAACTATGGCTACACCTTC. It codes for CASRQTVNYGYTF.

The chain recombines TRBV6-6 with TRBJ1-5, with D unclear. V was pared by 5 bases and J by 1 base, with 6 bases between. The CDR3 is made up of 13 amino acids. Looked up from germline, CDR1 is MNHNY and CDR2 is SVGAGI (reference sequence). The CDR3 DNA sequence: TGTGCCAGCAGTGGGCAGAGCAATCAGCCCCAGCATTTT. Its protein is CASSGQSNQPQHF.

The gene calls are TRBV3-1 (or the pseudogene TRBV3-2) and TRBJ2-1, with TRBD1 identical over 8 bases. CDR1 is LGHDT, CDR2 YNNKEL, per germline (reference sequence). The length of the CDR3 is 17 residues. Trimming removed 4 bases from V and 5 bases from J; junction bases left unmatched: 13. The CDR3 bases are TGTGCCAGCAGCCGCGCGAAAGCGCAGGGGGCGGACAATGAGCAGTTCTTC. This codes for CASSRAKAQGADNEQFF.

V and J are TRBV27 and TRBJ2-3; 8 bases line up with TRBD2. The germline V gene encodes CDR1 MNHEY and CDR2 SMNVEV (reference sequence). The CDR3 is 17 amino acids. V trimming: 2 bases; J trimming: 1 base; junction bases outside the gene matches: 8. The CDR3 sequence is CASSLIRVTSGTDTQYF. CDR3 nucleotides: TGTGCCAGCAGTTTAATTAGGGTGACTAGCGGCACAGATACGCAGTATTTT.

The chain employs TRBV7-9 and TRBJ1-1; 8 bases line up with TRBD1. Unmatched junction bases numbered 6, after V lost 5 bases and J lost 1 base. The germline V gene encodes CDR1 SEHNR and CDR2 FQNEAQ (reference sequence). CDR3 length: 15 amino acids. The CDR3 loop is CASSLRDRPNTEAFF. Written as DNA, the CDR3 is TGTGCCAGCAGCCTGAGGGACAGGCCGAACACTGAAGCTTTCTTT.

This sequence joins TRBV13 and TRBJ1-1; 7 bases map to TRBD1. CDR1 and CDR2 (germline): PRHDT, FYEKMQ (reference sequence). V trimming: 5 bases; J trimming: 5 bases; junction bases outside the gene matches: 5. The CDR3 spans 13 residues. The CDR3 nucleotides are TGTGCCAGCAGCATAGACAGGGTTACTGAAGCTTTCTTT. Translation: CASSIDRVTEAFF.

This rearrangement joins TRBV21-1 to TRBJ2-3; the table names TRBD1, a call not compared with the DNA. TRBV21-1 is labeled a pseudogene. The CDR3 is made up of 14 amino acids. The DNA for the CDR3 is TGTGCCAGCAGTGGCCACAGGGGTACAGATACGCAGTATTTT. Translated, it gives CASSGHRGTDTQYF.